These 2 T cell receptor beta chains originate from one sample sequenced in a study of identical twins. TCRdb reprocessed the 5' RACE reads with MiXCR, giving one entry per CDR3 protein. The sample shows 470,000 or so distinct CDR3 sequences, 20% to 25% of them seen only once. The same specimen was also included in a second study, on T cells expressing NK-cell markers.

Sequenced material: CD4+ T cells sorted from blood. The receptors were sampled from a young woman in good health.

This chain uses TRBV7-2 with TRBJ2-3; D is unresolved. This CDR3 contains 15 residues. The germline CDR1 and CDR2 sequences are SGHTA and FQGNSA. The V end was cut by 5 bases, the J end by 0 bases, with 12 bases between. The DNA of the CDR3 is TGTGCCAGCAGCCCTAATCCGCTGAGCACAGATACGCAGTATTTT. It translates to CASSPNPLSTDTQYF. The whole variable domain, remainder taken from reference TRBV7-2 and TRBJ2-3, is GAGVSQSPSNKVTEKGKDVELRCDPISGHTALYWYRQSLGQGLEFLIYFQGNSAPDKSGLPSDRFSAERTGGSVSTLTIQRTQQEDSAVYLCASSPNPLSTDTQYFGPGTRLTVL.

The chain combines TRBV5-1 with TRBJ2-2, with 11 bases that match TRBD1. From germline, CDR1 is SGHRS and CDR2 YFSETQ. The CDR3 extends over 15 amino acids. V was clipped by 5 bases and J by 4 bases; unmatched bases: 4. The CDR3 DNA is TGCGCCAGCAGGTCCGGGACAGGGGGCACCGGGGAGCTGTTTTTT. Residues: CASRSGTGGTGELFF.